Listed here are 26 T cell receptor beta chains from one sample, sequenced in a study of blood T cell repertoires in COVID-19. Sequencing was performed with immunoSEQ multiplex PCR; in TCRdb, only in-frame clones are kept and a portion is missing. Of some 430,000 clones in the sample, about 92% were seen once. Sequencing used PBMCs or T cells enriched from blood (not recorded which). The receptor source for this set is a man aged 18 to 35 who had recovered from COVID-19.

The chain uses TRBV27 and TRBJ2-3, with TRBD2 matching over 10 bases. With 4 bases clipped from V and 1 base from J, the junction kept 11 bases outside the gene matches. The CDR3 consists of 18 residues. Per germline, CDR1 MNHEY and CDR2 SMNVEV (reference sequence). The CDR3 DNA follows: TGTGCCAGCAGTTCTATTTTAACTAGCGGGACTCGCACAGATACGCAGTATTTT. It encodes CASSSILTSGTRTDTQYF.

The gene calls are TRBV7-2 and TRBJ2-1; 7 bases map to TRBD2. Germline V gene sequence: CDR1 SGHTA, CDR2 FQGNSA. Unmatched junction bases numbered 5, after V lost 2 bases and J lost 4 bases. The CDR3 runs to 15 residues. DNA for the CDR3: TGTGCCAGCAGCTTAAGTCTAGCGGAATACAATGAGCAGTTCTTC. As protein: CASSLSLAEYNEQFF.

The rearrangement joins TRBV3-1 (or the pseudogene TRBV3-2) to TRBJ2-2, with 9 positions matching TRBD2. V gave up 4 bases and J gave up 0 bases; unmatched junction bases: 3. Germline CDR1 is LGHDT and CDR2 is YNNKEL (reference sequence). The CDR3 contains 16 residues. CDR3 bases: TGTGCCAGCAGCCTTCGGACTAGCGCGAACACCGGGGAGCTGTTTTTT. Protein: CASSLRTSANTGELFF.

The V call is TRBV24-1, the J call TRBJ2-1, with D possibly TRBD2 on 5 matching bases. V was pared by 2 bases and J by 10 bases, with 11 bases between. CDR3 size: 13 residues. Germline V gene data show CDR1 as KGHDR and CDR2 as SFDVKD. The chain's CDR3 is CATSDSVRGEQFF. The CDR3 nucleotides read TGTGCCACCAGTGATTCCGTTCGGGGAGAGCAGTTCTTC.

The chain couples TRBV19 to TRBJ1-2; the match to TRBD1 covers 8 bases. Germline V lookup: CDR1 LNHDA, CDR2 SQIVND (reference sequence). The V gene end was trimmed by 4 bases and the J gene end by 4 bases; junction bases not matched to a gene: 11. CDR3 length equals 16 residues. CDR3 sequence: CASSKPDRGGIYGYTF. CDR3 DNA: TGTGCCAGTAGTAAACCCGACAGGGGCGGTATCTATGGCTACACCTTC.

Here the CDR3 reads CSASWLVNEQFF. In DNA form, the CDR3 reads TGCAGTGCTAGTTGGCTTGTCAATGAGCAGTTCTTC. The V call is TRBV20-1, the J call TRBJ2-1, with D unclear. The CDR3 is 12 amino acids. Trimming left V 3 bases short and J 6 bases short, with 9 bases between. Per germline, CDR1 DFQATT and CDR2 SNEGSKA (reference sequence).

The chain links TRBV11-3 to TRBJ2-2; perhaps TRBD2 as D (6 bases). V was clipped by 0 bases and J by 4 bases, with 9 bases between them. The CDR3 spans 15 residues. CDR1 and CDR2 (germline): SGHNT, YENEEA. The CDR3 region is CASSLDPGGTGELFF. The CDR3 coding sequence is TGTGCCAGCAGCTTAGATCCCGGGGGCACCGGGGAGCTGTTTTTT.

The V and J genes are TRBV4-1 and TRBJ2-3; D is perhaps TRBD2 (6 bases). The CDR3 spans 16 residues. Germline V gene sequence: CDR1 MGHRA, CDR2 YSYEKL. Trimming shortened V by 0 bases and J by 3 bases, and 13 bases separated the two germline ends. As DNA, the CDR3 is TGCGCCAGCAGCCAAGACGGCGGGACGGTAACAGATACGCAGTATTTT. Amino acids: CASSQDGGTVTDTQYF.

The chain carries TRBV27 and TRBJ2-4; D not certain. This CDR3 is 13 amino acids long. V dropped 4 bases and J dropped 9 bases, with 13 bases sitting between them. Germline V CDR1 and CDR2: MNHEY, SMNVEV (reference sequence). In nucleotides, the CDR3 is TGTGCCAGCAGTTACTCGGGTGTAGGCATTCAGTACTTC. Translating gives CASSYSGVGIQYF.

The genes are TRBV7-9 and TRBJ1-2, with 10 bases aligning to TRBD1. The germline V gene encodes CDR1 SEHNR and CDR2 FQNEAQ (reference sequence). The CDR3 is 17 amino acids. V lost 6 bases to trimming and J lost 0 bases; unmatched junction nucleotides: 10. CDR3: CASSSWGTGDTNYGYTF. CDR3 sequence (DNA): TGTGCCAGCAGTAGTTGGGGGACAGGGGATACTAACTATGGCTACACCTTC.

The V call is TRBV9, the J call TRBJ1-2, with TRBD1 matching over 9 bases. Germline lookup yields CDR1 SGDLS and CDR2 YYNGEE. This CDR3 has 17 residues. The ends lost 2 bases at V and 8 bases at J; junction bases unmatched: 16. CDR3 in DNA: TGTGCCAGCAGCGTCCTCAACCGGGACAGGGACCCGGGGGGCTACACCTTC. Encoded protein: CASSVLNRDRDPGGYTF.

This chain connects TRBV24-1 to TRBJ1-2; a possible D gene is TRBD1 (5 bases). CDR1 KGHDR and CDR2 SFDVKD come from the germline V gene. The CDR3 covers 14 residues. V lost 4 bases and J lost 7, with 15 bases in between. The CDR3 nucleotides are TGTGCCACCAGTGAACCCGACAGTAGGGTTGGCTACACCTTC. It encodes CATSEPDSRVGYTF.

This chain joins TRBV5-1 and TRBJ1-5, with TRBD1 as a possible D gene (5 bases). The CDR3 loop spans 14 amino acids. Trimming took off 4 bases at V and 3 bases at J, with 11 bases between the two ends. Per germline, CDR1 SGHRS and CDR2 YFSETQ. Here the CDR3 reads CASSPTGPNQPQHF. The CDR3, as DNA: TGCGCCAGCAGCCCCACAGGTCCCAATCAGCCCCAGCATTTT.

The count of this clone is one. The chain links TRBV6-6 to TRBJ1-4; 9 bases align to TRBD1. The junction had 2 bases not matched to a gene; V was cut back by 6 bases and J by 6 bases. Germline loops: CDR1 MNHNY, CDR2 SVGAGI (reference sequence). The CDR3 runs 13 residues. CDR3 sequence: CASSRDRDEKLFF. CDR3 nucleotide sequence: TGTGCCAGCAGCCGGGACAGGGATGAAAAACTGTTTTTT.

The gene calls are TRBV18 and TRBJ1-5; possibly TRBD1 for D (6 bases). The CDR3 is made up of 15 amino acids. The ends were cut back, 5 bases at V and 0 bases at J, with 11 bases in the middle. Germline values: CDR1 KGHSH, CDR2 LQKENI. DNA for the CDR3: TGTGCCAGCTCATCGGACAGCCTTAGCAATCAGCCCCAGCATTTT. It translates to CASSSDSLSNQPQHF.

The rearrangement links TRBV28 to TRBJ1-5, with 9 bases lining up with TRBD1. Germline V CDR1 and CDR2: MDHEN, SYDVKM. V shed 11 bases, J shed 4 bases, and the junction held 6 bases outside the gene matches. The CDR3 runs 13 residues. The DNA for the CDR3 is TGTGCCGGGGGGACAGGGCGAAATCAGCCCCAGCATTTT. This encodes CAGGTGRNQPQHF.

The chain couples TRBV2 to TRBJ2-7, with D unresolved. V lost 4 bases and J lost 3, with 10 bases in between. This CDR3 is built from 13 residues. Looked up from germline, CDR1 is SNHLY and CDR2 is FYNNEI. CDR3 in DNA: TGTGCCAGCAGTGCTGGCGGAATCTACGAGCAGTACTTC. This gives the protein CASSAGGIYEQYF.

The V gene is TRBV27, the J gene TRBJ2-5; 10 nucleotides align to TRBD1. Unmatched junction bases numbered 3, after V lost 6 bases and J lost 2 bases. In germline, CDR1 is MNHEY, CDR2 SMNVEV (reference sequence). The CDR3 covers 14 residues. DNA of the CDR3: TGTGCCAGCAGCACGGACAGGGGGCAAGAGACCCAGTACTTC. Amino acid sequence: CASSTDRGQETQYF.

This rearrangement joins TRBV25-1 to TRBJ2-1, with 9 bases lining up with TRBD2. The CDR3 extends over 16 amino acids. V lost 6 bases and J lost 0; bases outside the gene matches: 6. CDR1 and CDR2 (germline): MGHDK, SYGVNS. CDR3 nucleotide sequence: TGTGCCAGCAGAGAGACTAGCGGAATCTCCTACAATGAGCAGTTCTTC. Its translation: CASRETSGISYNEQFF. Together with reference TRBV25-1 and TRBJ2-1, the CDR3 gives the full variable domain: EADIYQTPRYLVIGTGKKITLECSQTMGHDKMYWYQQDPGMELHLIHYSYGVNSTEKGDLSSESTVSRIRTEHFPLTLESARPSHTSQYLCASRETSGISYNEQFFGPGTRLTVL.

V usage is TRBV6-2 or TRBV6-3 and J usage is TRBJ1-2; 10 nucleotides align to TRBD1. The J segment lost 8 bases and the V segment lost 4 bases, leaving 4 bases of the junction unmatched. CDR1 and CDR2 from the germline V gene are MNHEY and SVGEGT. There are 13 residues in the CDR3. CDR3 amino acids: CASSFGTGAGYTF. The CDR3 region has the DNA TGTGCCAGCAGTTTTGGGACAGGGGCCGGCTACACCTTC.

This chain links TRBV2 with TRBJ1-2; D is uncertain. Germline CDR1 SNHLY, CDR2 FYNNEI. The germline V and J ends were trimmed by 4 bases and 8 bases, with 11 bases remaining between them. This CDR3 spans 12 amino acids. The CDR3 sequence: CASSVAVEGYTF. CDR3 nucleotide sequence: TGTGCCAGCAGTGTCGCGGTGGAGGGCTACACCTTC.

The rearrangement links TRBV12-3 or TRBV12-4 to TRBJ1-2, with a possible D match to TRBD1 (5 bases). V gave up 5 bases and J gave up 1 base, with 8 bases separating them. This CDR3 region has 13 residues. The CDR3 nucleotides are TGTGCCAGCAGTGCAGGGCTTAACTATGGCTACACCTTC. Residues: CASSAGLNYGYTF.

The V gene is TRBV27, the J gene TRBJ2-1, with 11 bases fitting TRBD2. CDR1 is MNHEY, CDR2 SMNVEV, per germline (reference sequence). The CDR3 loop spans 14 amino acids. The junction had 6 bases not matched to a gene; V was cut back by 5 bases and J by 9 bases. This CDR3 reads CASSILAGEGEQFF. CDR3 bases: TGTGCCAGCAGTATACTAGCGGGAGAGGGTGAGCAGTTCTTC.

This clone was seen a single time. The rearrangement links TRBV19 to TRBJ2-2; D uncertain. Trimming removed 5 bases from V and 7 bases from J, with 8 bases in between. CDR1 is LNHDA, CDR2 SQIVND, per germline (reference sequence). This CDR3 contains 12 residues. The CDR3 spells CASSFSYGELFF. The DNA of the CDR3 is TGTGCCAGTAGTTTCAGTTACGGGGAGCTGTTTTTT.

A remark on this clone: One end of the junction fails to match germline, which may point to a read error. The CDR3 region is CASSPDTWELFF. The DNA for the CDR3 is TGTGCCAGCAGTCCCGACACCTGGGAGCTGTTTTTT. The chain is built from TRBV28 and TRBJ1-4; no definite D call. The J call is doubtful: the DNA matches TRBJ2-2 better. The germline gives CDR1 MDHEN, CDR2 SYDVKM. The CDR3 is made up of 12 amino acids.

The rearrangement joins TRBV29-1 to TRBJ1-5, with D possibly being TRBD1 (5 bases). Trimming took 7 bases from V and 5 from J, leaving 15 bases between them. CDR1 is SQVTM, CDR2 ANQGSEA, per germline. The CDR3 spans 13 residues. The CDR3 is CSAVGGRDQPQHF. DNA for the CDR3: TGCAGCGCCGTCGGGGGGAGAGATCAGCCCCAGCATTTT.